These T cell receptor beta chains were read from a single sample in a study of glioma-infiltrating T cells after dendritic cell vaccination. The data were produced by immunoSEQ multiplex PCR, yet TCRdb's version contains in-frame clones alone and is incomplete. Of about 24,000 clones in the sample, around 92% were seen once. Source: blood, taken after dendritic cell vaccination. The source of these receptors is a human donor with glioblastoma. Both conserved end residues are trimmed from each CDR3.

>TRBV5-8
ASSLGQAGNTIY
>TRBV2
ASSEGTGYFRSEQF
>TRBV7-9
ASSLDEISLAF
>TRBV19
ASTSTRDQPQH
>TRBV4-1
ASSPTLKQGNSPLH
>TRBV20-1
SARVKETQY
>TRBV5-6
ASSLGSTGDTEAF
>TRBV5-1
ASSLTGSQETQY
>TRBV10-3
ATSPMNGRGGQIDTQY
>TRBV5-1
ASTSPWGGTEAF
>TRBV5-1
ASSLAGTASNSPLH
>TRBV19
ASSWRQGTSNQPQH
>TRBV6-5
ASSYNPGGLFDEQF
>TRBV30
AWSPSGGETQY
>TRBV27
ASSLRGNTGELF
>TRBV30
AWSVGDRRTEAF
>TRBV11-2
ASSFLAGVSSYEQY
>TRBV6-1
ASGSPGGTDTQY
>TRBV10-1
ASKPGQGAGEQY
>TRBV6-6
ASSGTSGRTYEQY
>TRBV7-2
ASSPRAGLNTGELF
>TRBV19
ASIPGAGGAFSGELF
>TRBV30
ACTRGGNQPQH
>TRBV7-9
ASSSPGGRGAKQTQY
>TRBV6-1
ASSETYGVVEAF
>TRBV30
AWSVGLGELF
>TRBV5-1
ASSLATSGGISYEQY
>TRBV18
ASSPRQGEGETQY
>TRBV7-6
ASSLSSGVRETQY
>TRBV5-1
ASSSGGQETQY
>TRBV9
ASSVVPQETQY
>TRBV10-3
AIRGTGAGNTIY
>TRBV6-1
ASSVAPSGNTIY
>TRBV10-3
AISPSADRDVGNTEAF
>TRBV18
ASSPPGTGASQPQH
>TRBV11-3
ASSLTRGKEGQPQH
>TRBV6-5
ASSYFWEGGYT
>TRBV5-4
ASSYRAETYEQY
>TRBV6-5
ASSYSTSGNTDTQY
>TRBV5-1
ASSSGAGASGGANEQY
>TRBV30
AWKGLAYGNEQF
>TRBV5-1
ASSAHLGDNEQF
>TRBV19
ASSITRAWETQY
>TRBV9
ASSKQGAYGYT
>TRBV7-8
ASSLSARTRGRETQY
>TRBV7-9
ASSLDRQPQH
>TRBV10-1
ASSDTGLPGETQY
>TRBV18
ASSPPTSGVYGANVLT
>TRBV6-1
ASSEAGGYPGANVLT
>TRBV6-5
ASTLGVIYEQY
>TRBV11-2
ASSLDLSGRKY
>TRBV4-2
ASSQVWQANYGYT
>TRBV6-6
ASSTSGTGINGYT